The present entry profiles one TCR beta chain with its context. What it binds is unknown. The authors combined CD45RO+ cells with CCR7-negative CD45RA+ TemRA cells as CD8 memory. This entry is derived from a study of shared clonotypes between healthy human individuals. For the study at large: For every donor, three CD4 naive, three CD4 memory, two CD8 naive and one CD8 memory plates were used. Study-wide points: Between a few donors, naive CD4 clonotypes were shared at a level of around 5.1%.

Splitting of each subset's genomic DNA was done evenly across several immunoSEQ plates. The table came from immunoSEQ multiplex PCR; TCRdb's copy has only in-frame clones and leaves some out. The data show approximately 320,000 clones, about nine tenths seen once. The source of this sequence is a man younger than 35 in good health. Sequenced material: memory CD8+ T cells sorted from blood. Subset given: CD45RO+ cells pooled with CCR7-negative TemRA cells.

The CDR3 DNA reads as TGTGCCAGCAGTTTTGGTGGGAGCACAGATACGCAGTATTTT. It specifies CASSFGGSTDTQYF. J is TRBJ2-3 and V is TRBV28; D is unresolved. The CDR3 is 14 amino acids. V was cut by 3 bases and J by 0 bases, with 7 bases left in between. The germline V gene encodes CDR1 MDHEN and CDR2 SYDVKM.